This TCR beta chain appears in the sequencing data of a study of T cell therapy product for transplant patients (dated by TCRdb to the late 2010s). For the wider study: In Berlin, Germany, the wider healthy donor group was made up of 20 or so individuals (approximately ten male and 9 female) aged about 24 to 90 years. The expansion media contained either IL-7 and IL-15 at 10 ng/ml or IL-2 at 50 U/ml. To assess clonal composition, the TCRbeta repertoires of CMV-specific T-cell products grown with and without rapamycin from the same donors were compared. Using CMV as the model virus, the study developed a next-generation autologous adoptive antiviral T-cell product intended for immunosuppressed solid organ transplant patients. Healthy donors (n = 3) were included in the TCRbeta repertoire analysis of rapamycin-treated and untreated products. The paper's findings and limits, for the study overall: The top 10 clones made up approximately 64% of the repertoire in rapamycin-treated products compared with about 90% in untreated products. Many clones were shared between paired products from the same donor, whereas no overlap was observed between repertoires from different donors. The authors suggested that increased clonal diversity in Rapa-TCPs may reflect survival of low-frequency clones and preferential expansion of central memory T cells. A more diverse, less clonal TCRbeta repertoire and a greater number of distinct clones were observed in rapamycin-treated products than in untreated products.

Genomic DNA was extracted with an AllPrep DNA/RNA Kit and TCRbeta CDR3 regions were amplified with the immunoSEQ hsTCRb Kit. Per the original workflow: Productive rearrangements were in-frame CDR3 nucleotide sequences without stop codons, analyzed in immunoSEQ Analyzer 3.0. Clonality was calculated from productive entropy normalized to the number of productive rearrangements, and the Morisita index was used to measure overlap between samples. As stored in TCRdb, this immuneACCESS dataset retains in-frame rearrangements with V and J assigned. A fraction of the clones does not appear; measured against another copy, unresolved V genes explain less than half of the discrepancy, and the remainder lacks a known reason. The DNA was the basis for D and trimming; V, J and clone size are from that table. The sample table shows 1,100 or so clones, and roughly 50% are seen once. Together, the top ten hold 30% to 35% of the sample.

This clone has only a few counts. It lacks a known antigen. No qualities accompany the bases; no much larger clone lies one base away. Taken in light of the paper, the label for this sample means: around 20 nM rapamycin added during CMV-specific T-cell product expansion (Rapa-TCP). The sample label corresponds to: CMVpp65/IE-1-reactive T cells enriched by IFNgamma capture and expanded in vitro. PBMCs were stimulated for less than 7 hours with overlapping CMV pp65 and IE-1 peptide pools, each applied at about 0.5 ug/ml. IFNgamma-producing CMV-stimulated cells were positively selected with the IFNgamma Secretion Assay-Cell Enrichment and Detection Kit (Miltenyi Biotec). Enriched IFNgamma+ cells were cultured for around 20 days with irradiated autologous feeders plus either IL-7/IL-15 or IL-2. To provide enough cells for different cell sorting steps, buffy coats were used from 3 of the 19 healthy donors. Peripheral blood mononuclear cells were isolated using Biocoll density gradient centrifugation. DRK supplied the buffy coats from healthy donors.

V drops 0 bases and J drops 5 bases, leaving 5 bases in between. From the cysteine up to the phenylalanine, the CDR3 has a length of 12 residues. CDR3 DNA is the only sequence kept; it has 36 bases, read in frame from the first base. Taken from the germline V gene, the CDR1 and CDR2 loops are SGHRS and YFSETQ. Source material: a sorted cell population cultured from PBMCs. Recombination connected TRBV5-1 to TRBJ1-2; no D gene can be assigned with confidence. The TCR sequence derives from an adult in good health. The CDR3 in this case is CASSLDRYGYTF. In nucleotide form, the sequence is TGCGCCAGCAGCTTGGACAGATATGGCTACACCTTC.